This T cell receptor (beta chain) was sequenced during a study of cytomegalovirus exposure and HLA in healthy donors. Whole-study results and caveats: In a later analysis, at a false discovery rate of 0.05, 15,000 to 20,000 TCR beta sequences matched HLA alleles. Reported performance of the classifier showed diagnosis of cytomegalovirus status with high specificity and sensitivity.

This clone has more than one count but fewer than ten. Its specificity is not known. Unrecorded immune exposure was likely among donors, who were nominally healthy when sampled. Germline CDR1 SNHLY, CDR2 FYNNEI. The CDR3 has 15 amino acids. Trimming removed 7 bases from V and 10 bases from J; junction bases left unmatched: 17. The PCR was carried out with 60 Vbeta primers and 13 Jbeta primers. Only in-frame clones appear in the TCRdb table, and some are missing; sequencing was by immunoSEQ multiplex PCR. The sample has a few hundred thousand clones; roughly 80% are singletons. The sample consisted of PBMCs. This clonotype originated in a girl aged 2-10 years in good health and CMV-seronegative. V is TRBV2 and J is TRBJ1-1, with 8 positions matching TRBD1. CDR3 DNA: TGTGCCAGCATGGGTGACAGGGGTATTCATGCTGGAGCTTTCTTT. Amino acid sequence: CASMGDRGIHAGAFF.